The text below deals with one TCR beta chain. These data belong to a study of blood T cell repertoires in COVID-19. Sequencing was performed with immunoSEQ multiplex PCR; in TCRdb, only in-frame clones are kept and a portion is missing. The data show about 180,000 clones, with about 80% seen just once and approximately 1.4% held by the top ten. The CDR3 runs to 16 residues. Trimming took 4 bases from V and 0 from J, leaving 16 bases between them. In germline, CDR1 is ENHRY, CDR2 SYGVKD. The chain uses TRBV10-3 and TRBJ2-7; D may be TRBD2 (6 bases). Material: peripheral blood. This sequence originates from a human donor in a cohort sampled during active COVID-19. CDR3 sequence: CAISGRRESTSYEQYF. The CDR3 DNA reads as TGTGCCATCAGTGGGAGGAGGGAGTCAACCTCCTACGAGCAGTACTTC.